The source of this T cell receptor (beta chain) is a study of Ad26.COV2.S vaccination and SARS-CoV-2 variants. Only in-frame clones appear in the TCRdb table, and some are missing; sequencing was by immunoSEQ multiplex PCR. The table has under 150,000 clones, roughly 90% seen once. In regard to this clone: No antigen is known for it.

Study results and caveats: Researchers cautioned that TCR breadth and depth analyses may have underestimated total T cell responses.

Germline V gives CDR1 SEHNR, CDR2 FQNEAQ (reference sequence). The CDR3 contains 14 residues. The V segment lost 4 bases and the J segment 3 bases; nucleotides outside the gene matches: 3. The V and J genes are TRBV7-9 and TRBJ2-3; 8 bases align to TRBD2. Sequences were derived from peripheral blood, sampled after recovery from COVID-19. The sequence was obtained from a human donor who had recovered from COVID-19. CDR3 region: CASSSSGRTDTQYF. CDR3 coding DNA: TGTGCCAGCAGCTCAAGCGGGAGAACAGATACGCAGTATTTT.